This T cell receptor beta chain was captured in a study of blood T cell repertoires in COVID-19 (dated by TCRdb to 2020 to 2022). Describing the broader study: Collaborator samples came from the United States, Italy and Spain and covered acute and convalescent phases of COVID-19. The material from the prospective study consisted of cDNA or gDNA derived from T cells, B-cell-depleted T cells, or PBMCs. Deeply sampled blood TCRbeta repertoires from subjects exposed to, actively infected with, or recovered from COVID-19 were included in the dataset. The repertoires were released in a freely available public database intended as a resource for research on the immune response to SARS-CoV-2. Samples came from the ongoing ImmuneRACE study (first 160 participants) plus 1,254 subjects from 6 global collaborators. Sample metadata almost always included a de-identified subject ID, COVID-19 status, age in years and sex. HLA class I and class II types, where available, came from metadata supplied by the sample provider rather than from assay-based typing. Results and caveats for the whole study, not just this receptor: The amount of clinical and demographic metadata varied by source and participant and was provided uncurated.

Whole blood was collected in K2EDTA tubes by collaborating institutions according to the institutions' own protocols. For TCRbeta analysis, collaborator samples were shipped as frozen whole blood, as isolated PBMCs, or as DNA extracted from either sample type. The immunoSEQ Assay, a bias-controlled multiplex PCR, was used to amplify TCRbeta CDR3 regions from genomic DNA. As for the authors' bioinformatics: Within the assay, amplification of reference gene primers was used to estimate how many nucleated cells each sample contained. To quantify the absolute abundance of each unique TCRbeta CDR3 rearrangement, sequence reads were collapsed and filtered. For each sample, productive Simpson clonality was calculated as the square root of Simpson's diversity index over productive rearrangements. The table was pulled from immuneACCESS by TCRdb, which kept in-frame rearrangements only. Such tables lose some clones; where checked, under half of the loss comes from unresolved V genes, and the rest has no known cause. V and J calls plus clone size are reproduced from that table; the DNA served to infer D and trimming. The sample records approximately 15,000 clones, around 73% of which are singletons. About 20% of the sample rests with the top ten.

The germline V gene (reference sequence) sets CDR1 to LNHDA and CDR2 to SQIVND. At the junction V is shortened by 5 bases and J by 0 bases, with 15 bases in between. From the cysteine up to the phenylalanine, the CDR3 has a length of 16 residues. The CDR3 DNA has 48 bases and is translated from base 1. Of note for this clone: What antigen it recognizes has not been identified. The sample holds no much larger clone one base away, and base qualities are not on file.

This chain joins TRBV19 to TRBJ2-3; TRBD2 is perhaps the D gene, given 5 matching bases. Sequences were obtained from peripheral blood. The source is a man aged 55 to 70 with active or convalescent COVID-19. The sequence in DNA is TGTGCCAGTAGTCCCGGGATTTTTACTAGCACAGATACGCAGTATTTT. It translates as CASSPGIFTSTDTQYF.